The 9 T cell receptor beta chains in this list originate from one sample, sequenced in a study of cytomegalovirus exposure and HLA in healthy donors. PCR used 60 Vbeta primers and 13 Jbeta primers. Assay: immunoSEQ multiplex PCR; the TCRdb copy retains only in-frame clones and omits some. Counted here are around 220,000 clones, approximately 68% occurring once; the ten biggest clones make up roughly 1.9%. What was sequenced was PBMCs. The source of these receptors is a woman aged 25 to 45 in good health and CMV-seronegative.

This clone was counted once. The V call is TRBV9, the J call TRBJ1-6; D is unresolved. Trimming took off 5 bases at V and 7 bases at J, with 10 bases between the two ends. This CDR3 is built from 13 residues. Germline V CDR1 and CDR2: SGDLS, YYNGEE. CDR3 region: CASSPNLNSPLHF. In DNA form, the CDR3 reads TGTGCCAGCAGTCCCAACTTAAATTCACCCCTCCACTTT. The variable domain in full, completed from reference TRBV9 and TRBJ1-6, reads DSGVTQTPKHLITATGQRVTLRCSPRSGDLSVYWYQQSLDQGLQFLIQYYNGEERAKGNILERFSAQQFPDLHSELNLSSLELGDSALYFCASSPNLNSPLHFGNGTRLTVT.

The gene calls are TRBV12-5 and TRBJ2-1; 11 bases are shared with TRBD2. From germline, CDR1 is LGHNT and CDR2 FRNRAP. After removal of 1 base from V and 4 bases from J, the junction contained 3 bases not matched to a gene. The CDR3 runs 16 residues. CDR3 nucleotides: TGTGCTAGTGGTTTGGACGGGACTAGCGGATACAATGAGCAGTTCTTC. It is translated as CASGLDGTSGYNEQFF.

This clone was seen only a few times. The CDR3 spells CASSPQEYGYTF. CDR3 sequence (DNA): TGCGCCAGCAGCCCACAGGAATATGGCTACACCTTC. J is TRBJ1-2 and V is TRBV5-1, with a weak D call TRBD1 (5 bases). Germline CDR1 is SGHRS and CDR2 is YFSETQ. V gave up 4 bases and J gave up 5 bases, with 9 bases separating them. The CDR3 runs 12 residues.

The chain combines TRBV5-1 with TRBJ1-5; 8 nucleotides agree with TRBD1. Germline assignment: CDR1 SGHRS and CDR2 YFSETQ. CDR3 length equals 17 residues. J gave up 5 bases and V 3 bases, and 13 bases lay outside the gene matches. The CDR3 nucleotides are TGCGCCAGCAGCTCCCGGAGACAGGGGAGGGTAGATCAGCCCCAGCATTTT. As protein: CASSSRRQGRVDQPQHF.

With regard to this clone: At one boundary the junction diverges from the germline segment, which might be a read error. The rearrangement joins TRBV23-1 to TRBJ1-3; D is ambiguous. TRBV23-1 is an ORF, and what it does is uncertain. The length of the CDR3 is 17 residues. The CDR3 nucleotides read TGCGTCAGCAGCCGCCAGGCGGGTTTTGTGGCTGGAAACACCATATATTTT. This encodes CVSSRQAGFVAGNTIYF.

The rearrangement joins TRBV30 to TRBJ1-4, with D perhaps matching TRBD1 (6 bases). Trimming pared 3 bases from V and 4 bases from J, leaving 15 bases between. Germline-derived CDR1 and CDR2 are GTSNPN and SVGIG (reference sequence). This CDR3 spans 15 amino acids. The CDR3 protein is CAWSPGGALNEKLFF. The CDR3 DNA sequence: TGTGCCTGGAGCCCGGGGGGGGCACTTAATGAAAAACTGTTTTTT.

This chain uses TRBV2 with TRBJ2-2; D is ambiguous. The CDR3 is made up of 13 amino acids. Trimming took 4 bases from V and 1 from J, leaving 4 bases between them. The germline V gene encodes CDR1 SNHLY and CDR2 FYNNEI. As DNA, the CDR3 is TGTGCCAGCAGTGGTAGGAACACCGGGGAGCTGTTTTTT. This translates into CASSGRNTGELFF.

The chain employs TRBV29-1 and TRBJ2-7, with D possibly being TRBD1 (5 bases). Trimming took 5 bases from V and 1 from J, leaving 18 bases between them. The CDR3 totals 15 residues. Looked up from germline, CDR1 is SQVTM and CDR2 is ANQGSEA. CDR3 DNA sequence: TGCAGCGTTCTTCCCACCTCAGACAGATCCTACGAGCAGTACTTC. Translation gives CSVLPTSDRSYEQYF.

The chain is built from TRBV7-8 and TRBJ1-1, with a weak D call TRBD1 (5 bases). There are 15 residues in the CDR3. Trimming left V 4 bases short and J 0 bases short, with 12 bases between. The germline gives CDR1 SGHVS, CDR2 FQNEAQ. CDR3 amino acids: CASSWGTVMNTEAFF. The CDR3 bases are TGTGCCAGCAGCTGGGGGACTGTAATGAACACTGAAGCTTTCTTT.